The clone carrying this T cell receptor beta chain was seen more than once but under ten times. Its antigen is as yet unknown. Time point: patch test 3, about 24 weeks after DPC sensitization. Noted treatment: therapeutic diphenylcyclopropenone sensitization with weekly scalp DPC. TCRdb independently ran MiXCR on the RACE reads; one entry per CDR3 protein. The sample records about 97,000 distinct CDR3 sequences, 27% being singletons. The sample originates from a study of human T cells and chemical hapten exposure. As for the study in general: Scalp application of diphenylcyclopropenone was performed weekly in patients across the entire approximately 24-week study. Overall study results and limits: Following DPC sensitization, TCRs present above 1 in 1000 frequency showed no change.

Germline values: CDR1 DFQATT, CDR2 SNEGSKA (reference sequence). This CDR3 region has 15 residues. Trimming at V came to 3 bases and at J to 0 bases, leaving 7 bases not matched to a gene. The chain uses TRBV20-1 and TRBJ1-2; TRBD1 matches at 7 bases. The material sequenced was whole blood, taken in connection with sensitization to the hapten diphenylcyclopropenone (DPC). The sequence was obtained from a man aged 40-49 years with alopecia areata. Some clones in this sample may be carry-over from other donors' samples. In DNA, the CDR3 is TGCAGTGCTAGGGCACCCGGACAGGCTAACTATGGCTACACCTTC. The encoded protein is CSARAPGQANYGYTF.